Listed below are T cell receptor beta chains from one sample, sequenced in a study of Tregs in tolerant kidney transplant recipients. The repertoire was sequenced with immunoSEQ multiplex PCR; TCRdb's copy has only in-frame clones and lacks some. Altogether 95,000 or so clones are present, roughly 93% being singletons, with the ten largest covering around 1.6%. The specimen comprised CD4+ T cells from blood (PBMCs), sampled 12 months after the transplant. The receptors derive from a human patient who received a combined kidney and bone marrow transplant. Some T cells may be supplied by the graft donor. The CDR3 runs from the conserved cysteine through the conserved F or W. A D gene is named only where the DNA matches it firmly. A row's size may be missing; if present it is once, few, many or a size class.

TGTGCCAGCTCACCAAACGCAGGGAGGAATTCACCCCTCCACTTT	CASSPNAGRNSPLHF	TRBV18	TRBJ1-6	-	-
TGTGCCAGCACCTTTGCTAGTCGACGTGAGCAGTTCTTC	CASTFASRREQFF	TRBV21-1	TRBJ2-1	once	-
TGTGCCAGCTCACCGCTGGGGGGCTCCTACGAGCAGTACTTC	CASSPLGGSYEQYF	TRBV18	TRBJ2-7	-	-
TGCAGCGTTGCGGACAGGGCAACTAATGAAAAACTGTTTTTT	CSVADRATNEKLFF	TRBV29-1	TRBJ1-4	once	TRBD1
TGTGCCAGCAGTAGGGTCCAGGGGGCGCAGGATGAAAAACTGTTTTTT	CASSRVQGAQDEKLFF	TRBV6-6	TRBJ1-4	-	TRBD1
TGTGCCAGCAGCAAAGTGCACAGCTGCTCCTATAATTCACCCCTCCACTTT	CASSKVHSCSYNSPLHF	TRBV21-1	TRBJ1-6	-	-
TGTGCCAGCAGCGTTGGGGGGAGCTCCTACAATGAGCAGTTCTTC	CASSVGGSSYNEQFF	TRBV5-4	TRBJ2-1	-	-
TGTGCCAGCAGCCAAGGGACTAGCCTTCCCCCCAGCACAGATACGCAGTATTTT	CASSQGTSLPPSTDTQYF	TRBV5-4	TRBJ2-3	-	TRBD2
TGTGCCAGCAGCGTAAAGGGAGGGGGACTAGCGGGGGGATATAGCACAGATACGCAGTATTTT	CASSVKGGGLAGGYSTDTQYF	TRBV9	TRBJ2-3	-	TRBD2
TGTGCCACCAGCAGAGCTACAGATACGCAGTATTTT	CATSRATDTQYF	TRBV15	TRBJ2-3	-	-
TGTGCCAGCTCACCAGGAACCGGGACAGGGTTTGGCGGCTACACCTTC	CASSPGTGTGFGGYTF	TRBV18	TRBJ1-2	-	TRBD1
TGTGCCAGCAGTTTCGGAGGGCCCTATGGCTACACCTTC	CASSFGGPYGYTF	TRBV28	TRBJ1-2	-	-
TGTGCCAGCAGCTTGTGGGGGGGTAATGAAAAACTGTTTTTT	CASSLWGGNEKLFF	TRBV7-6	TRBJ1-4	-	-
TGCGCCAGCAGCCCAGGATCCGGTGAGCAGTTCTTC	CASSPGSGEQFF	TRBV5-1	TRBJ2-1	-	-
TGCAGTGCTAAGAGGAACACTGAAGCTTTCTTT	CSAKRNTEAFF	TRBV20-1	TRBJ1-1	-	-
TGTGCCAGCAGCTTGGGACCGACAGCTAACTATGGCTACACCTTC	CASSLGPTANYGYTF	TRBV5-6	TRBJ1-2	-	-
TGTGCCAGCGCGAGACAGGGCCTCTACGAGCAGTACTTC	CASARQGLYEQYF	TRBV7-2	TRBJ2-7	once	TRBD1
TGCAGCGTTGGGACAGGGGTATGGGCTGAAGCTTTCTTT	CSVGTGVWAEAFF	TRBV29-1	TRBJ1-1	-	TRBD1
TGTGCCAGCAGCTTAAAGACAGGGGGGCATGAGCAGTTCTTC	CASSLKTGGHEQFF	TRBV7-2	TRBJ2-1	-	TRBD1
TGTGCCAGCAGCCTCGGGACTAGCGGGCAATGGAAGACCCAGTACTTC	CASSLGTSGQWKTQYF	TRBV7-9	TRBJ2-5	-	TRBD2
TGTGCCAGCAGCTTCACTGGACAGGGTTTCTCTGGGGCCAACGTCCTGACTTTC	CASSFTGQGFSGANVLTF	TRBV27	TRBJ2-6	once	TRBD1
TGTGCCACCGTGGACAGGGCCATAGGCGAGCAGTACTTC	CATVDRAIGEQYF	TRBV10-3	TRBJ2-7	-	TRBD1
TGTGCCAGCAGTGCCCGTATCCCCTCCAATTCACCCCTCCACTTT	CASSARIPSNSPLHF	TRBV6-1	TRBJ1-6	once	-
TGTGCCAGCAGCGTCGACATCACTGGGGGCTACACCTTC	CASSVDITGGYTF	TRBV9	TRBJ1-2	-	-
TGTGCCAGCAGTTATTTAGCGGGGGGCCCCGGTGAGCAGTTCTTC	CASSYLAGGPGEQFF	TRBV6-6	TRBJ2-1	-	TRBD2
TGTGCCAGAAGCTTGGTCAGGGGGCAATACGAGCAGTACTTC	CARSLVRGQYEQYF	TRBV5-3	TRBJ2-7	-	TRBD1
TGTGCCAGCTCACCTATAACGAACACCGGGGAGCTGTTTTTT	CASSPITNTGELFF	TRBV18	TRBJ2-2	-	-